This TCR beta chain was sequenced in a study of T cell clones after liver transplantation (dated by TCRdb to between 2018 and 2021). About the study as a whole: ITN030ST, the source of the samples, was a randomized trial that attempted immunosuppression withdrawal within 2 years of liver transplantation. The study cohort included 8 liver transplant recipients, of whom 3 were classified as tolerant and 5 as non-tolerant. Third party-reactive TCRbeta sequences from pre-transplant MLRs were also identified as an antigen-independent comparator for donor-reactive sequences. Blood samples were taken pre-transplant, pre-randomization before withdrawal, and post-randomization after full withdrawal or failed withdrawal. Tolerance was defined as complete immunosuppression withdrawal for at least one year with no rise in liver enzymes beyond twice the upper limit of normal. No induction therapy was given to the subjects, and standard immunosuppression was administered until randomization at 12-24 months post-transplant. Three of the eight recipients were HCV-positive; the others were transplanted for non-autoimmune, non-viral indications. After a pre-transplant mixed lymphocyte reaction, TCRbeta sequencing was used to pinpoint donor-reactive T cell clones, which were subsequently tracked in post-transplant blood. Results and caveats for the whole study, not just this receptor: The decline in donor-reactive sequences exceeded the decline in third party-reactive sequences, suggesting partial antigen-specific deletion that was unrelated to withdrawal success. Once repertoire turnover was taken into account, donor-reactive detection showed a significant reduction for CD4 in 7 of 8 subjects and for CD8 in 8 of 8. In most of the 8 subjects, circulating donor-reactive CD4 TCRbeta sequences decreased significantly after transplant, regardless of tolerance or HCV status. Since no allograft tissue specimens were available, donor-reactive T cells may have migrated into the graft instead of being deleted. Low numbers of available donor cells limited the measurable donor-reactive repertoire in two subjects. The conclusions were considered preliminary, being limited by small, heterogeneous patient numbers and non-standardized post-transplant time points.

Thawed unstimulated PBMCs were stained for CD3, CD4 and CD8 and FACS-sorted into CD3+CD4+ and CD3+CD8+ populations. All 8 studied subjects were randomized to immunosuppression withdrawal. The Qiagen DNeasy Blood and Tissue Kit was used for genomic DNA isolation. Using immunoSEQ, frozen genomic DNA was subjected to high-throughput TCRbeta CDR3 sequencing, a process that included PCR amplification, mapping, bias correction and internal controls. The authors' pipeline ran thus. Only productive rearrangements were retained, with each unique TCRbeta sequence defined by its CDR3 nucleotide sequence together with its V and J gene. For a sequence to be called donor-reactive, it needed a frequency of at least 0.01% and at least 5-fold expansion in CFSE-low cells compared with unstimulated pre-transplant cells. Per-subject minimum frequency thresholds, based on the lowest-template unstimulated sample, ensured at least 90% detection power. Repertoire turnover was measured by Jensen-Shannon divergence between the top 1000 TCRbeta sequences post- and pre-transplant. Changes in detection of donor-reactive sequences were tested with two-sided Fisher's exact tests. As stored in TCRdb, this immuneACCESS dataset retains in-frame rearrangements with V and J assigned. A fraction of the clones does not appear; measured against another copy, unresolved V genes explain less than half of the discrepancy, and the remainder lacks a known reason. D and trimming were read from the DNA, whereas the V and J calls and clone size are those reported in that table. Counted in this sample were tens of thousands of clones; roughly nine tenths of them appeared once. The ten largest make up about 15% of the sample.

This clone was picked up one time. Its antigen is unknown. No base-level quality is on record; no much larger clone is a single base apart. This receptor was identified in a human patient who received a liver transplant. Some T cells may derive from the graft donor when a transplant has been performed. Here the sequenced sample was CD8+ T cells from blood, taken 12 months after liver transplant.

CDR3 reads: CASSLALASGGYEQYF. In nucleotides, the sequence is TGTGCCAGCAGCTTAGCGCTGGCTAGCGGGGGGTACGAGCAGTACTTC. The sequence joins TRBV7-9 to TRBJ2-7, and TRBD2 aligns with 11 junction nucleotides. The CDR3 spans 16 residues, from the cysteine through the phenylalanine. The read is trimmed to its CDR3 DNA, 48 bases read in frame from base 1. Trimming accounts for 0 bases at V and 4 bases at J, while the number of junction bases matched to no gene is 5. Based on the germline V gene (reference sequence), the CDR1 and CDR2 sequences are SEHNR and FQNEAQ.